The 20 T cell receptor beta chains below all came from one sample that was sequenced in a study of response to subunit inactivated influenza vaccine. Using its own MiXCR run on the RT-PCR reads, TCRdb lists one record per CDR3 protein. The table shows hundreds of thousands of distinct CDR3 sequences, with 7.6% occurring only once. Sequenced here: PBMCs from blood, sampled 23 to 25 months after vaccination. The receptors were sampled from a man between 50 and 75 years old who received an inactivated influenza vaccine.

The sample holds many counts of this clonotype. The chain uses TRBV4-3 and TRBJ2-2; the match to TRBD1 covers 8 bases. V shed 4 bases, J shed 5 bases, and the junction held 12 bases outside the gene matches. The CDR3 runs 17 residues. Germline values: CDR1 LGHNA, CDR2 YSLEER. This CDR3 reads CASSRSHRDRYTGELFF. The CDR3, as DNA: TGCGCCAGCAGCCGTAGTCACCGGGACAGGTATACCGGGGAGCTGTTTTTT.

The CDR3 loop reads CSARGASGANVLTF. In DNA form, the CDR3 reads TGCAGTGCTAGGGGGGCCTCTGGGGCCAACGTCCTGACTTTC. The V call is TRBV20-1, the J call TRBJ2-6; weak D call: TRBD1 (6 bases). Germline loops: CDR1 DFQATT, CDR2 SNEGSKA (reference sequence). V lost 3 bases and J 0 bases, leaving 6 bases between the germline ends. The CDR3 spans 14 residues.

This clonotype has a handful of counts. This sequence joins TRBV7-2 and TRBJ2-3; possibly TRBD2 for D (5 bases). Germline assignment: CDR1 SGHTA and CDR2 FQGNSA. The CDR3 is 12 amino acids. V lost 2 bases and J 11 bases, leaving 11 bases between the germline ends. DNA of the CDR3: TGTGCCAGCAGCTTATACTCCGGGATGCAGTATTTT. Residues: CASSLYSGMQYF.

This clonotype was picked up a small number of times. The rearrangement uses TRBV2 and TRBJ1-6; D unresolved. Germline V CDR1 and CDR2: SNHLY, FYNNEI. CDR3 length: 15 residues. V lost 4 bases to trimming and J lost 0 bases, with 7 bases between them. CDR3 in DNA: TGTGCCAGCAGTGCCCGGGGCTCCTATAATTCACCCCTCCACTTT. Encoded protein: CASSARGSYNSPLHF.

The V call is TRBV28, the J call TRBJ2-5; D might be TRBD2 (5 bases). V was clipped by 5 bases and J by 6 bases, with 16 bases between them. Looked up from germline, CDR1 is MDHEN and CDR2 is SYDVKM. The CDR3 loop spans 14 amino acids. The CDR3 is CASSPEGSGKTQYF. Here the CDR3 DNA reads TGTGCCAGCAGTCCCGAGGGTAGTGGGAAGACCCAGTACTTC. The full variable domain, its missing parts supplied by reference TRBV28 and TRBJ2-5, is DVKVTQSSRYLVKRTGEKVFLECVQDMDHENMFWYRQDPGLGLRLIYFSYDVKMKEKGDIPEGYSVSREKKERFSLILESASTNQTSMYLCASSPEGSGKTQYFGPGTRLLVL.

This clonotype was recorded many times. The genes are TRBV12-3 or TRBV12-4 and TRBJ2-1, with a possible D match to TRBD2 (6 bases). V was pared by 5 bases and J by 8 bases, with 16 bases between. The CDR3 consists of 14 residues. The CDR3 bases are TGTGCCAGCAGTCCGCGACTAGTCTCGGATGAGCAGTTCTTC. Its protein product is CASSPRLVSDEQFF.

The V and J genes are TRBV7-9 and TRBJ2-2; no firm D call. V lost 5 bases, J lost 3 bases, and 16 bases lay in between. The CDR3 loop spans 16 amino acids. Germline V lookup: CDR1 SEHNR, CDR2 FQNEAQ (reference sequence). The CDR3 nucleotides read TGTGCCAGCAGCCGGTCCGCCGGGTCGGACACCGGGGAGCTGTTTTTT. Protein product: CASSRSAGSDTGELFF.

There are many counts of this clonotype. This chain links TRBV12-3 or TRBV12-4 with TRBJ2-2; TRBD1 matches 8 bases. The CDR3 extends over 19 amino acids. V lost 6 bases and J lost 2; bases outside the gene matches: 17. CDR3 bases: TGTGCCAGCAGGGCCGGGACAGGAAATGTTGCCAGAAACACCGGGGAGCTGTTTTTT. Translation gives CASRAGTGNVARNTGELFF.

The chain recombines TRBV11-2 with TRBJ2-5; 13 bases match TRBD2. Germline V gives CDR1 SGHAT, CDR2 FQNNGV. The V and J ends lost 5 bases and 9 bases, in that order; junction bases with no gene match: 12. The CDR3 length is 16 residues. The CDR3: CASSAPGLAGLGAQYF. The CDR3 nucleotides read TGTGCCAGCAGCGCGCCGGGACTAGCGGGACTAGGGGCCCAGTACTTC.

V usage is TRBV6-5 and J usage is TRBJ1-3, with TRBD1 matching 9 bases. Germline lookup yields CDR1 MNHEY and CDR2 SVGAGI. Losses at the gene ends were 6 bases for V and 2 bases for J; bases not matched to a gene: 5. The CDR3 is 15 residues long. CDR3 in amino acids: CASRRTGDAGNTIYF. CDR3 nucleotide sequence: TGTGCCAGCAGAAGGACAGGGGATGCTGGAAACACCATATATTTT.

This clonotype came up many times. The J gene is TRBJ2-5, the V gene TRBV5-1, with 9 nucleotides matching TRBD2. V was pared by 4 bases and J by 4 bases, with 11 bases of the junction left unmatched. This CDR3 has 16 residues. Germline V gene data show CDR1 as SGHRS and CDR2 as YFSETQ. The CDR3 region is CASSPQTSGMGETQYF. The DNA of the CDR3 is TGCGCCAGCAGCCCACAGACTAGCGGTATGGGAGAGACCCAGTACTTC.

This clonotype was seen repeatedly, ten times or more. The gene calls are TRBV7-2 and TRBJ2-2; 13 nucleotides line up with TRBD2. V lost 5 bases and J lost 7; bases outside the gene matches: 4. Germline-derived CDR1 and CDR2 are SGHTA and FQGNSA. The CDR3 is made up of 15 amino acids. The CDR3 spells CASSGTSGNGGELFF. The CDR3 nucleotides are TGTGCCAGCAGCGGGACTAGCGGGAATGGCGGGGAGCTGTTTTTT.

This clonotype has at least ten counts. The chain links TRBV3-1 to TRBJ2-2; 7 bases are a match to TRBD2. This CDR3 has 13 amino acids. The V gene end was trimmed by 4 bases and the J gene end by 4 bases; junction bases not matched to a gene: 0. Per the germline V gene, CDR1 is LGHDT and CDR2 is YNNKEL (reference sequence). The CDR3 is CASSRGGTGELFF. The CDR3 DNA sequence: TGTGCCAGCAGCCGGGGGGGCACCGGGGAGCTGTTTTTT. Based on the CDR3 plus reference TRBV3-1 and TRBJ2-2, the full variable domain is DTAVSQTPKYLVTQMGNDKSIKCEQNLGHDTMYWYKQDSKKFLKIMFSYNNKELIINETVPNRFSPKSPDKAHLNLHINSLELGDSAVYFCASSRGGTGELFFGEGSRLTVL.

This chain joins TRBV2 and TRBJ2-5; possibly TRBD1 for D (5 bases). There are 12 residues in the CDR3. In germline, CDR1 is SNHLY, CDR2 FYNNEI. Between the trimmed V and J ends, which lost 4 bases and 5 bases, there was a span of 8 bases. This CDR3 reads CASSANRETQYF. The CDR3 region has the DNA TGTGCCAGCAGTGCAAACAGGGAGACCCAGTACTTC.

The chain has TRBV2 and TRBJ2-5; D unclear. Germline CDR1 is SNHLY and CDR2 is FYNNEI. The CDR3 runs 16 residues. V lost 6 bases to trimming and J lost 5 bases, with 22 bases between them. The DNA for the CDR3 is TGTGCCAGCAGCCTTGGAATCGGTGTGGGTGGTGAGACCCAGTACTTC. As protein: CASSLGIGVGGETQYF.

This chain connects TRBV19 to TRBJ2-1; a possible D gene is TRBD1 (7 bases). Germline lookup yields CDR1 LNHDA and CDR2 SQIVND (reference sequence). The CDR3 spans 15 residues. V lost 1 base and J lost 6, with 13 bases in between. CDR3 in DNA: TGTGCCAGTAGTATAGTGGGGGGACAGATCAATGAGCAGTTCTTC. Translated: CASSIVGGQINEQFF.

The chain uses TRBV4-1 and TRBJ2-2; D gene unclear. Germline CDR1 and CDR2: MGHRA and YSYEKL. V lost 0 bases and J 1 base, leaving 6 bases between the germline ends. This CDR3 region has 15 residues. CDR3 loop: CASSQDSGNTGELFF. CDR3 DNA: TGCGCCAGCAGCCAAGACTCAGGGAACACCGGGGAGCTGTTTTTT.

This clonotype occurred many times. V gene TRBV12-3 or TRBV12-4 combines with J gene TRBJ1-2, with 10 bases matching TRBD1. The trim removed 6 bases at V and 8 bases at J, leaving 6 bases unmatched. This CDR3 is built from 13 residues. The CDR3 sequence is CASSPDRGKGYTF. CDR3 DNA sequence: TGTGCCAGCAGCCCGGACAGGGGGAAGGGCTACACCTTC.

This clonotype has a handful of counts. The chain couples TRBV15 to TRBJ2-7; possibly TRBD2 for D (5 bases). Looked up from germline, CDR1 is LNHNV and CDR2 is YYDKDF (reference sequence). This CDR3 has 16 residues. With 2 bases removed from V and 0 bases from J, the gap between germline ends came to 14 bases. CDR3 DNA: TGTGCCACCAGCAGACCCGGGATCGAACTCTCCTACGAGCAGTACTTC. Translated, it gives CATSRPGIELSYEQYF.

In its sample, this clonotype was seen many times. The rearrangement links TRBV7-2 to TRBJ2-2; D is possibly TRBD1 or TRBD2 (6 bases each). Germline V gives CDR1 SGHTA, CDR2 FQGNSA. CDR3 length: 14 residues. The V and J ends lost 3 bases and 6 bases respectively, with 11 bases between them. CDR3 in DNA: TGTGCCAGCAGCTTCCTCGGGGGCGCCGGGGAGCTGTTTTTT. Residues: CASSFLGGAGELFF.